One TCR beta chain is described in this entry. Its antigen remains unidentified. This record belongs to a study of T-cell reconstitution after alpha-beta-depleted transplantation in children. The study, taken as a whole, reports: T-cell counts and diversity at one year following transplant were attributed mainly to newly produced T cells. Several hundred rapidly expanded clones from non-depleted graft cells reportedly supplied alpha-beta T cells about two months post-transplant. Where some patients showed high TCRbeta diversity at day 60, it came from recipient T cells and thymic progenitors that had survived.

Researchers prepared the TCRbeta library using unique molecular identifiers, the study reports. TCRdb itself ran the PCR reads through MiXCR, one entry per CDR3 protein. The table has about 200,000 distinct CDR3 sequences, about 8.2% seen once. This receptor was taken from a male patient aged 2-10 years who had a stem cell transplant for acute myeloid leukemia, so the T cells may come from the graft donor. The sequences come from PBMCs, mostly from graft donor cells, collected 360 days after TCRalphabeta/CD19-depleted stem cell transplant.

CDR3 protein: CSARNRNSSYNEQFF. The CDR3 DNA follows: TGCAGTGCTAGAAACCGGAACTCTTCCTACAATGAGCAGTTCTTC. The chain carries TRBV20-1 and TRBJ2-1, with no clear D. Per germline, CDR1 DFQATT and CDR2 SNEGSKA (reference sequence). There are 15 residues in the CDR3. The V end lost 2 bases, the J end lost 1 base, and 12 bases lay between the germline ends.